Presented here are 18 T cell receptor beta chains from one specimen sequenced in a study of CXCR3-negative and CXCR3-positive naive CD8 T cells (dated by TCRdb to between 2018 and 2021). The sequencer listed for this sample is NextSeq 550. The Human TCR Profiling Kit (MiLaboratory) was used to prepare UMI-labeled 5' RACE TRB cDNA libraries. TCRdb reprocessed the raw reads; every CDR3 protein sequence is a single record, and DNA is not supplied. The table kept for this sample lists fewer than 90,000 distinct CDR3 sequences. About 1.4% of the sample is held by the ten biggest clonotypes. The material sequenced was naive CXCR3- CD8+ T cells from blood. The sample's cell subset or site label, decoded: CD45RO-CCR7+CD27+CD95- naive CD8+ T cells lacking CXCR3 (TNR3-). Receptor source: a human donor in good health. Some clones in this sample may be carry-over from other donors' samples.

The rearrangement joins TRBV14 to TRBJ2-1; TCRdb outputs TRBD1, but without DNA this stays unchecked. Germline CDR1 reads SGHDN; CDR2 reads FVKESK. This CDR3 contains 16 residues. The CDR3 loop reads CASSQKPGQGWNEQFF. Using reference TRBV14 and TRBJ2-1 for the parts outside the CDR3, the full variable domain is EAGVTQFPSHSVIEKGQTVTLRCDPISGHDNLYWYRRVMGKEIKFLLHFVKESKQDESGMPNNRFLAERTGGTYSTLKVQPAELEDSGVYFCASSQKPGQGWNEQFFGPGTRLTVL.

The chain links TRBV6-5 to TRBJ1-1. The CDR3 totals 13 residues. CDR1 MNHEY and CDR2 SVGAGI come from the germline V gene. The CDR3 is CASSYGPATEAFF.

The chain couples TRBV20-1 to TRBJ2-7; the D gene TCRdb calls, TRBD2, cannot be checked with no DNA. There are 13 residues in the CDR3. Germline V gives CDR1 DFQATT, CDR2 SNEGSKA (reference sequence). CDR3: CSARAYSGDEQYF.

The chain links TRBV28 to TRBJ2-5; the TCRdb call, TRBD2, lacks DNA for checking. The CDR3 sequence is 12 residues long. Germline CDR1 reads MDHEN; CDR2 reads SYDVKM. The CDR3 loop is CAATTFKETQYF.

The rearrangement uses TRBV29-1 and TRBJ2-3; TCRdb designates TRBD2, a call that cannot be tested without DNA. Germline CDR1 SQVTM, CDR2 ANQGSEA. The CDR3 loop spans 14 amino acids. The CDR3 sequence: CSVPLAGSTDTQYF.

The rearrangement uses TRBV7-9 and TRBJ2-7; TCRdb proposes TRBD1, but this gene call is untestable without DNA. This CDR3 comprises 12 residues. The germline V gene encodes CDR1 SEHNR and CDR2 FQNEAQ (reference sequence). The CDR3 loop reads CASSIGPGEQYF.

This sequence joins TRBV6-5 and TRBJ2-5. Looked up from germline, CDR1 is MNHEY and CDR2 is SVGAGI. This CDR3 has 13 amino acids. CDR3 loop: CASGMRSQETQYF.

The chain has TRBV27 and TRBJ2-3; TCRdb indicates TRBD2, and absent DNA this call remains unverified. The V gene's germline CDR1 is MNHEY and CDR2 SMNVEV (reference sequence). The length of the CDR3 is 16 residues. The CDR3 region is CASSPLDDSGRATQYF.

The chain links TRBV29-1 to TRBJ2-1; TCRdb's assignment of TRBD2 cannot be checked, as there is no DNA. The CDR3 covers 14 residues. Germline V lookup: CDR1 SQVTM, CDR2 ANQGSEA. The chain's CDR3 is CSVDPSGGKNEQFF.

V gene TRBV7-9 combines with J gene TRBJ2-7; the TCRdb call, TRBD2, lacks DNA for checking. Germline loops: CDR1 SEHNR, CDR2 FQNEAQ (reference sequence). The CDR3 is 16 amino acids. The CDR3 loop is CASSLGLAGGLYEQYF.

V is TRBV7-9 and J is TRBJ1-1. This CDR3 comprises 14 residues. Germline-derived CDR1 and CDR2 are SEHNR and FQNEAQ (reference sequence). CDR3 sequence reads: CASSLGPADTEAFF.

The V call is TRBV6-6, the J call TRBJ2-1; the D gene TCRdb calls, TRBD2, cannot be checked with no DNA. The CDR3 length is 15 residues. The germline CDR1 and CDR2 sequences are MNHNY and SVGAGI (reference sequence). The CDR3 reads CASSYILGGGNEQFF.

The chain couples TRBV7-6 to TRBJ2-7. Germline lookup yields CDR1 SGHVS and CDR2 FNYEAQ. CDR3 length: 13 amino acids. The chain's CDR3 is CASSLSNGYEQYF.

The rearrangement joins TRBV30 to TRBJ2-1; TCRdb returns TRBD2, unconfirmable since there is no DNA. Germline loops: CDR1 GTSNPN, CDR2 SVGIG (reference sequence). CDR3 length: 13 amino acids. The CDR3 spells CAWDLIAGNEQFF.

The chain is built from TRBV6-6 and TRBJ2-7; TCRdb gives TRBD2 as the D gene, but with no DNA this cannot be confirmed. The germline CDR1 and CDR2 sequences are MNHNY and SVGAGI (reference sequence). CDR3 size: 19 residues. The CDR3 loop is CASSYSGSYGEFSSYEQYF.

This chain uses TRBV29-1 with TRBJ2-1. The CDR3 runs 14 residues. Germline V gene sequence: CDR1 SQVTM, CDR2 ANQGSEA. CDR3 residues: CSVEAGLDYNEQFF.

V usage is TRBV12-3 or TRBV12-4 and J usage is TRBJ1-2. The CDR3 sequence is 15 residues long. The CDR3 sequence: CASSPGPGGGYGYTF.

The chain links TRBV29-1 to TRBJ2-1; checking the TCRdb D call of TRBD2 is not possible without DNA. The CDR3 has 13 amino acids. CDR1 is SQVTM and CDR2 is ANQGSEA in the germline V gene. The CDR3 sequence is CSVREGVYNEQFF.